The clone carrying this T cell receptor beta chain was observed a few times. This sample was included in a study of OX40 agonist ivuxolimab in advanced cancers. Profiling relied on immunoSEQ multiplex PCR, and the TCRdb table lists in-frame clones only, not all of them. The table shows 60,000 to 80,000 clones, with 86% occurring only once. The receptor was derived from an adult with an advanced solid tumor such as melanoma, head and neck, liver or kidney cancer. This material consisted of CD4+ or CD8+ T cells sorted from blood, taken in a trial of the OX40 agonist ivuxolimab.

The CDR3 is CASSQETVVGKETQYF. The CDR3 DNA is TGCGCCAGCAGTCAAGAGACGGTCGTGGGGAAAGAGACCCAGTACTTC. The chain carries TRBV23-1 and TRBJ2-5; D gene ambiguous. TRBV23-1 falls under the ORF class, with uncertain function. Trimming took 2 bases from V and 3 from J, leaving 16 bases between them. The CDR3 length is 16 residues.